These 2 T cell receptor beta chains were sequenced from one sample in a study of blood T cells in healthy people across ages. PCR was performed a second time for roughly 7 to 11 cycles using a sample-barcoded 5' primer and a J-beta primer mix. TCRdb reanalysed the 5' RACE reads using MiXCR and keeps one entry per CDR3 protein. The data show fewer than 800,000 distinct CDR3 sequences, approximately 30% seen once. Sequencing input: blood. All receptors come from a woman of 80 years or more in good health.

In this sample, this clonotype turned up many times. J is TRBJ1-2 and V is TRBV5-1, with TRBD1 identical over 7 bases. Trimming at V came to 3 bases and at J to 1 base, leaving 9 bases not matched to a gene. There are 16 residues in the CDR3. Germline V gives CDR1 SGHRS, CDR2 YFSETQ. CDR3 residues: CASSSGDRVNNYGYTF. CDR3 bases: TGCGCCAGCAGCTCGGGGGACAGAGTCAATAACTATGGCTACACCTTC.

The chain combines TRBV7-3 with TRBJ1-2; D may be TRBD1 (5 bases). With 5 bases removed from V and 8 bases from J, the gap between germline ends came to 15 bases. Germline lookup yields CDR1 SGHTA and CDR2 FQGTGA. The CDR3 runs to 13 residues. The CDR3 spells CASSPVAGTGYTF. In DNA, the CDR3 is TGTGCCAGCAGCCCGGTCGCAGGGACGGGCTACACCTTC.